This T cell receptor (beta chain) was captured by sequencing in a study of metastatic and nonmetastatic thyroid tumors. About the study: Repertoire comparisons spanned blood and tumor or nodule tissue from malignant and benign thyroid patients.

Thyroid surgery took place with no prior treatment in any patient. TCRdb re-called the PCR reads through MiXCR. The sample shows some 18,000 clones, under 45% of them seen only once. The CDR3 is 17 residues long. V dropped 6 bases and J dropped 4; count of bases not matched to a gene: 18. Study observations and caveats: It was reportedly found that TCR beta diversity was significantly higher in malignant thyroid tumors than in benign nodules, a difference seen in both blood and tumor samples.

For this clone: The antigen is unknown.

The sequence derives from a female donor with papillary thyroid cancer or a benign thyroid nodule (not recorded which). Some clones in this sample may be carry-over from other donors' samples. This rearrangement joins TRBV12-3 or TRBV12-4 to TRBJ2-7, with 7 bases aligning to TRBD1. The sample comprised tumor tissue. The CDR3: CASSPVLPGQKTYEQYF. In DNA, the CDR3 is TGTGCCAGCAGCCCTGTACTGCCGGGACAGAAGACTTACGAGCAGTACTTC.